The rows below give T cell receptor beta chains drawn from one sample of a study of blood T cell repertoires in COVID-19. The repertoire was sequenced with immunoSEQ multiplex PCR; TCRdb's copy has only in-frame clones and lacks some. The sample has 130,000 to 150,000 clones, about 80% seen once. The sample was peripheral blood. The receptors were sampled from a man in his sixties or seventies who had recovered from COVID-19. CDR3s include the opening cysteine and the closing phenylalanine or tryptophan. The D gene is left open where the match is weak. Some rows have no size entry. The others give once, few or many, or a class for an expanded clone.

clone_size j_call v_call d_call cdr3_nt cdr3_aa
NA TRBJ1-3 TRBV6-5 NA TGTGCCAGCGGGAGATGGAGTTTCTCTGGAAACACCATATATTTT CASGRWSFSGNTIYF
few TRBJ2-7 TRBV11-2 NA TGTGCCAGCAGCTTACAGGGATACGAGCAGTACTTC CASSLQGYEQYF
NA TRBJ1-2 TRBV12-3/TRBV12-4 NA TGTGCCAGCAGTTTTACACCGAACTATGGCTACACCTTC CASSFTPNYGYTF
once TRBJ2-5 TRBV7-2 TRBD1 TGTGCCAGCAGCTCCTACCGGACAGGGGGCCGTCGGGAGACCCAGTACTTC CASSSYRTGGRRETQYF
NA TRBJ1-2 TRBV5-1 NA TGCGCCAGCAGCGAAAGCGCCGGGACTGCAATCTCCACCTTC CASSESAGTAISTF
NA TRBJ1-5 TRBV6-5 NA TGTGCCAGCAGTTACGAGAGGCCGTATAGCAATCAGCCCCAGCATTTT CASSYERPYSNQPQHF
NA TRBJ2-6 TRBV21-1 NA TGTGCCAGCAGCAAATCTGACAGTAGCTCTGGGGCCAACGTCCTGACTTTC CASSKSDSSSGANVLTF
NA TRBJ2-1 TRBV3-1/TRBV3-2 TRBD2 TGTGCCAGCAGCCGCCAGGGACTAGGAGTCTACAATGAGCAGTTCTTC CASSRQGLGVYNEQFF
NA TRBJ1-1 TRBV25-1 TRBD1 TGTGCCAGCAGGGGGACAGTCCTCACTGAAGCTTTCTTT CASRGTVLTEAFF
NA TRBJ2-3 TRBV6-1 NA TGTGCCAGCAGTGAAGGGGCGGGGAGGACAGATACGCAGTATTTT CASSEGAGRTDTQYF
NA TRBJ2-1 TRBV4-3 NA TGCGCCAGCAGCCGCCTAGACTTATCCCCCCCAAATGAGCAGTTCTTC CASSRLDLSPPNEQFF
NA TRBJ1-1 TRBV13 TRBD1 TGTGCCAGCAGCTTCAGACAGGGGTTGGAAGCTTTCTTT CASSFRQGLEAFF
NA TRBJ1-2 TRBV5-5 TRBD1 TGTGCCAGCAGCTTAACTCCGGGACAGAATAACTATGGCTACACCTTC CASSLTPGQNNYGYTF
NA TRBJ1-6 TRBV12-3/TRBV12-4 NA TGTGCCAGCAGCTTGCAGGGATACTCACCCCTCCACTTT CASSLQGYSPLHF
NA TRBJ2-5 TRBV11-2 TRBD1 TGTGCCAGCAGCTTAGGGTCAGGGGGCAGGACCCAGTACTTC CASSLGSGGRTQYF
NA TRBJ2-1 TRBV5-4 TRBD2 TGTGCCAGCAGCTTGTGGGGACTAGCGACTGAGCAGTTCTTC CASSLWGLATEQFF
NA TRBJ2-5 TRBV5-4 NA TGTGCCAGCAGCTCAGGAGGGCAAGAGACCCAGTACTTC CASSSGGQETQYF